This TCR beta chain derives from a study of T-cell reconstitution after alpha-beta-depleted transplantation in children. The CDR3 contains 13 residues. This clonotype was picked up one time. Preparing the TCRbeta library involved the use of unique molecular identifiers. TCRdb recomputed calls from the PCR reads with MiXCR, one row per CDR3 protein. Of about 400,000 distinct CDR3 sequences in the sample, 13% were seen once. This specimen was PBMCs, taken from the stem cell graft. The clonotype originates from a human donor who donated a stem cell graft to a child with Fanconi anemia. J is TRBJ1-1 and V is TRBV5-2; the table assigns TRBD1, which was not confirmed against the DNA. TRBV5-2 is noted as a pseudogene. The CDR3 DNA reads TGTGCCATGGGCCCCGGGCTCCTCTGTGAAGCTTTCTTT. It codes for CAMGPGLLCEAFF.